A single sample is the source of the 5 T cell receptor beta chains below, sequenced in a study of chronic HIV infection and antiretroviral therapy. TCRdb ran MiXCR on the 5' RACE reads and lists one entry per CDR3 protein. The data contain roughly 50,000 distinct CDR3 sequences, 15% to 20% of them singletons. The specimen sequenced was peripheral blood. Receptors originate from an adult who had HIV and had not received antiretroviral therapy, or was an uninfected healthy control (not recorded which).

J is TRBJ2-1 and V is TRBV10-2; TRBD2 agrees at 7 bases. V dropped 8 bases and J dropped 0; count of bases not matched to a gene: 13. This CDR3 comprises 17 residues. The germline V gene encodes CDR1 WSHSY and CDR2 SAAADI. CDR3 bases: TGCGCCAGCGTAACCTCTTCTAGCGGTAGCTCCTACAATGAGCAGTTCTTC. Encoded protein: CASVTSSSGSSYNEQFF.

The V gene is TRBV20-1, the J gene TRBJ2-5, with 9 bases matching TRBD2. Losses at the gene ends were 2 bases for V and 5 bases for J; bases not matched to a gene: 6. The CDR3 is made up of 14 amino acids. Germline assignment: CDR1 DFQATT and CDR2 SNEGSKA (reference sequence). CDR3: CSARRGGGAETQYF. DNA for the CDR3: TGCAGTGCTAGAAGGGGCGGGGGGGCGGAGACCCAGTACTTC.

The J gene is TRBJ1-4, the V gene TRBV12-3 or TRBV12-4; D gene ambiguous. The length of the CDR3 is 16 residues. With 3 bases removed from V and 8 bases from J, the gap between germline ends came to 19 bases. The CDR3 is CASSLGIQFETEKLFF. Here the CDR3 DNA reads TGTGCCAGCAGTTTGGGGATACAGTTCGAGACGGAAAAACTGTTTTTT.

A few counts support this clonotype. The chain couples TRBV20-1 to TRBJ2-1; TRBD2 matches at 15 bases. The CDR3 is 14 residues long. From germline, CDR1 is DFQATT and CDR2 SNEGSKA (reference sequence). The CDR3 region has the DNA TGCAGCCTCCCGGGACTAGCGGGAGGAAATGAGCAGTTCTTC. It encodes CSLPGLAGGNEQFF.

The chain is built from TRBV28 and TRBJ2-1; D perhaps matches TRBD1 (5 bases). In germline, CDR1 is MDHEN, CDR2 SYDVKM. Trimming took 3 bases from V and 6 from J, leaving 21 bases between them. The CDR3 consists of 17 residues. Written as DNA, the CDR3 is TGTGCCAGCAGTTTCCTCACCAGGGCAGGGTGGGGCAATGAGCAGTTCTTC. It yields the protein CASSFLTRAGWGNEQFF.